In its sample, the clone carrying this T cell receptor beta chain was seen a few times. This record comes from a study of blood T cell repertoires in COVID-19. Germline assignment: CDR1 SGHAT and CDR2 FQNNGV. The CDR3 sequence is 16 residues long. V shed 1 base, J shed 2 bases, and the junction held 4 bases outside the gene matches. The assay was immunoSEQ multiplex PCR, and TCRdb's table has in-frame clones only and misses some. This table holds about 61,000 clones, about 90% found once. The V gene is TRBV11-2, the J gene TRBJ1-3; 8 nucleotides line up with TRBD1. This sequence originates from a human donor in a cohort sampled during active COVID-19. The specimen was peripheral blood. The CDR3 nucleotides are TGTGCCAGCAGCTTAGCACTGACAGGGGCTGGAAACACCATATATTTT. It specifies CASSLALTGAGNTIYF.